Listed below are T cell receptor beta chains from one sample, sequenced in a study of T cell responses to AZD1222 COVID-19 vaccine. Profiled with immunoSEQ multiplex PCR; TCRdb holds only in-frame clones, not every one. The sample comprises some 110,000 clones, around 89% of which are singletons, and approximately 7.1% rests with the top ten. The sample here was peripheral blood, taken 28 days after the second AZD1222 dose. The receptors originated from an adult who received the AZD1222 COVID-19 vaccine. Each CDR3 is given with its conserved first and last residue. The order of the fields is CDR3 protein, CDR3 DNA, clone size, D gene, V gene, J gene. The D gene is left open where the match is weak. Expanded clones get a size class; other rows say once, few or many, or leave the size out.

cdr3_aa: CASSLSVGTSLSYEQYF; cdr3_nt: TGTGCCAGCAGTTTATCTGTAGGGACTTCCCTATCCTACGAGCAGTACTTC; clone_size: NA; d_call: NA; v_call: TRBV27; j_call: TRBJ2-7
cdr3_aa: CASSPDYRGLNEQYF; cdr3_nt: TGTGCCAGCAGCCCGGATTACAGGGGGCTCAACGAGCAGTACTTC; clone_size: NA; d_call: TRBD1; v_call: TRBV5-8; j_call: TRBJ2-7
cdr3_aa: CAWSAVYNSPLHF; cdr3_nt: TGTGCCTGGAGTGCAGTCTATAATTCACCCCTCCACTTT; clone_size: NA; d_call: NA; v_call: TRBV30; j_call: TRBJ1-6
cdr3_aa: CASSPVGGDGGYTF; cdr3_nt: TGTGCCAGCAGTCCCGTCGGGGGAGATGGTGGCTACACCTTC; clone_size: NA; d_call: NA; v_call: TRBV6-5; j_call: TRBJ1-2
cdr3_aa: CASSLEGTPDYGYTF; cdr3_nt: TGCGCCAGCAGCCTTGAAGGGACCCCGGACTATGGCTACACCTTC; clone_size: NA; d_call: NA; v_call: TRBV5-1; j_call: TRBJ1-2
cdr3_aa: CASGLTTGLVAGNTIYF; cdr3_nt: TGTGCTAGTGGTTTGACTACTGGCCTCGTAGCTGGAAACACCATATATTTT; clone_size: NA; d_call: NA; v_call: TRBV12-5; j_call: TRBJ1-3
cdr3_aa: CASKGQANQPQHF; cdr3_nt: TGTGCCAGCAAAGGACAGGCTAATCAGCCCCAGCATTTT; clone_size: NA; d_call: TRBD1; v_call: TRBV6-5; j_call: TRBJ1-5
cdr3_aa: CASSLQSDTQYF; cdr3_nt: TGTGCCAGCAGCTTACAATCAGATACGCAGTATTTT; clone_size: once; d_call: NA; v_call: TRBV13; j_call: TRBJ2-3
cdr3_aa: CASSLSWGDSYEQYF; cdr3_nt: TGTGCCAGCAGTTTATCCTGGGGGGACTCCTACGAGCAGTACTTC; clone_size: NA; d_call: NA; v_call: TRBV27; j_call: TRBJ2-7
cdr3_aa: CASSPWREDYGYTF; cdr3_nt: TGCGCCAGCAGCCCCTGGCGGGAGGACTATGGCTACACCTTC; clone_size: NA; d_call: NA; v_call: TRBV5-1; j_call: TRBJ1-2
cdr3_aa: CASSPGQRQEQYF; cdr3_nt: TGTGCCAGCAGTCCGGGACAGCGTCAGGAGCAGTACTTC; clone_size: NA; d_call: TRBD1; v_call: TRBV6-2/TRBV6-3; j_call: TRBJ2-7
cdr3_aa: CATSDSALASYNEQFF; cdr3_nt: TGTGCCACCAGTGATTCGGCCCTGGCGTCATACAATGAGCAGTTCTTC; clone_size: few; d_call: NA; v_call: TRBV24-1; j_call: TRBJ2-1
cdr3_aa: CASSLGLSTGELFF; cdr3_nt: TGTGCCAGCAGCTTAGGTCTGAGCACCGGGGAGCTGTTTTTT; clone_size: NA; d_call: NA; v_call: TRBV7-3; j_call: TRBJ2-2
cdr3_aa: CASSYSGRGDGYTF; cdr3_nt: TGTGCCAGCAGTTACTCAGGGAGAGGGGATGGCTACACCTTC; clone_size: NA; d_call: NA; v_call: TRBV6-5; j_call: TRBJ1-2
cdr3_aa: CASPSTSGKSYEQYF; cdr3_nt: TGTGCCAGCCCTTCGACTAGCGGAAAATCCTACGAGCAGTACTTC; clone_size: NA; d_call: TRBD2; v_call: TRBV19; j_call: TRBJ2-7
cdr3_aa: CASSSRDSNYEQYF; cdr3_nt: TGTGCCAGCAGCTCGCGGGACAGCAACTACGAGCAGTACTTC; clone_size: NA; d_call: NA; v_call: TRBV11-3; j_call: TRBJ2-7
cdr3_aa: CASSLELGGIQYF; cdr3_nt: TGCGCCAGCAGCTTGGAACTTGGAGGCATTCAGTACTTC; clone_size: NA; d_call: NA; v_call: TRBV5-1; j_call: TRBJ2-4
cdr3_aa: CASSYSGQGARDTQYF; cdr3_nt: TGTGCCAGCAGTTACTCAGGGCAGGGGGCGAGAGATACGCAGTATTTT; clone_size: NA; d_call: TRBD1; v_call: TRBV6-2/TRBV6-3; j_call: TRBJ2-3
cdr3_aa: CASTGGYEQYF; cdr3_nt: TGTGCCAGCACAGGGGGCTACGAGCAGTACTTC; clone_size: NA; d_call: TRBD1; v_call: TRBV6-5; j_call: TRBJ2-7
cdr3_aa: CASGPFNNEQFF; cdr3_nt: TGTGCCAGCGGACCCTTTAACAATGAGCAGTTCTTC; clone_size: NA; d_call: NA; v_call: TRBV2; j_call: TRBJ2-1
cdr3_aa: CSVERDLLAVVYNEQFF; cdr3_nt: TGCAGCGTTGAAAGGGATTTACTAGCGGTCGTATACAATGAGCAGTTCTTC; clone_size: NA; d_call: TRBD2; v_call: TRBV29-1; j_call: TRBJ2-1
cdr3_aa: CASSLSLDTEAFF; cdr3_nt: TGTGCCAGCAGCTTAAGCCTAGACACTGAAGCTTTCTTT; clone_size: once; d_call: NA; v_call: TRBV7-9; j_call: TRBJ1-1
cdr3_aa: CASSQDTEAVNTEAFF; cdr3_nt: TGCGCCAGCAGCCAAGATACGGAGGCGGTGAACACTGAAGCTTTCTTT; clone_size: NA; d_call: NA; v_call: TRBV4-3; j_call: TRBJ1-1
cdr3_aa: CASSPDTGVSPLHF; cdr3_nt: TGTGCCAGCAGCCCGGACACCGGGGTTTCACCCCTCCACTTT; clone_size: NA; d_call: NA; v_call: TRBV7-9; j_call: TRBJ1-6
cdr3_aa: CASSSRDILYSTDTQYF; cdr3_nt: TGTGCCAGCAGTTCCCGGGACATACTCTATAGCACAGATACGCAGTATTTT; clone_size: few; d_call: NA; v_call: TRBV27; j_call: TRBJ2-3
cdr3_aa: CASSLGLIGYEQYF; cdr3_nt: TGTGCCAGCAGCTTAGGACTGATTGGATACGAGCAGTACTTC; clone_size: NA; d_call: NA; v_call: TRBV7-8; j_call: TRBJ2-7
cdr3_aa: CASSLVGGGDSPLHF; cdr3_nt: TGTGCCAGCAGCTTGGTGGGGGGTGGGGATTCACCCCTCCACTTT; clone_size: NA; d_call: NA; v_call: TRBV5-5; j_call: TRBJ1-6
cdr3_aa: CASSLGRNNEKLFF; cdr3_nt: TGTGCCAGCAGCCTGGGGCGTAATAATGAAAAACTGTTTTTT; clone_size: NA; d_call: NA; v_call: TRBV6-5; j_call: TRBJ1-4
cdr3_aa: CASSYRGGTHEQYF; cdr3_nt: TGTGCCAGCAGTTACCGCGGAGGGACCCACGAGCAGTACTTC; clone_size: NA; d_call: NA; v_call: TRBV6-5; j_call: TRBJ2-7
cdr3_aa: CASSRAGTGATYEQYF; cdr3_nt: TGCGCCAGCAGCCGGGCCGGGACAGGGGCGACCTACGAGCAGTACTTC; clone_size: NA; d_call: TRBD1; v_call: TRBV5-1; j_call: TRBJ2-7
cdr3_aa: CASSLAVHSWSDTQYF; cdr3_nt: TGTGCCAGCAGCTTAGCGGTCCATAGTTGGTCAGATACGCAGTATTTT; clone_size: NA; d_call: NA; v_call: TRBV7-6; j_call: TRBJ2-3
cdr3_aa: CASGTRPGLAGSHTIGELFF; cdr3_nt: TGTGCTAGTGGTACCCGTCCGGGACTAGCGGGATCACATACAATCGGGGAGCTGTTTTTT; clone_size: NA; d_call: TRBD2; v_call: TRBV12-5; j_call: TRBJ2-2
cdr3_aa: CASSLTQNQAIQYF; cdr3_nt: TGCGCCAGCAGCTTGACTCAGAATCAGGCAATTCAGTACTTC; clone_size: NA; d_call: NA; v_call: TRBV5-1; j_call: TRBJ2-4
cdr3_aa: CASSQQQAGGREYF; cdr3_nt: TGTGCCAGCAGCCAACAACAAGCCGGGGGGCGAGAGTACTTC; clone_size: NA; d_call: NA; v_call: TRBV7-2; j_call: TRBJ2-7
cdr3_aa: CASSYAQGAWRQFF; cdr3_nt: TGTGCCAGCAGTTACGCGCAGGGTGCATGGCGGCAGTTCTTC; clone_size: NA; d_call: NA; v_call: TRBV6-5; j_call: TRBJ2-1
cdr3_aa: CASSIVGDGYTF; cdr3_nt: TGTGCCAGTAGTATAGTAGGGGATGGCTACACCTTC; clone_size: NA; d_call: NA; v_call: TRBV19; j_call: TRBJ1-2
cdr3_aa: CASSLTGAYEQYF; cdr3_nt: TGTGCCAGCAGCTTAACGGGGGCCTACGAGCAGTACTTC; clone_size: few; d_call: NA; v_call: TRBV7-3; j_call: TRBJ2-7
cdr3_aa: CASSEELAGTLSYEQYF; cdr3_nt: TGTGCCAGCAGTGAAGAACTAGCGGGGACATTGTCCTACGAGCAGTACTTC; clone_size: NA; d_call: TRBD2; v_call: TRBV6-1; j_call: TRBJ2-7
cdr3_aa: CATSPGTNEQYF; cdr3_nt: TGTGCCACCAGTCCCGGGACCAACGAGCAGTACTTC; clone_size: NA; d_call: NA; v_call: TRBV15; j_call: TRBJ2-7